This is a list of T cell receptor beta chains from one sample in a study of CD8 T cells in Susac syndrome. Using its own MiXCR run on the immunoSEQ multiplex PCR reads, TCRdb lists one record per CDR3 protein. This sample has 210,000 or so distinct CDR3 sequences; about 95% occur once, and the top ten carry around 0.15%. Sequenced input: CD4+ T cells from PBMCs. The receptor source for this set is a human donor with Susac syndrome. CDR3s include the opening cysteine and the closing phenylalanine or tryptophan. The D gene is left open where the match is weak. For some rows the clone size is stated as once, few or many, or as a class when expanded; others skip it.

J gene | V gene | clone size | D gene | CDR3 protein | CDR3 DNA
TRBJ2-5 | TRBV9 | - | - | CASSVGGGIQETQYF | TGTGCCAGCAGCGTAGGAGGAGGGATCCAAGAGACCCAGTACTTC
TRBJ1-2 | TRBV9 | - | - | CASSVDRDYGYTF | TGTGCCAGCAGCGTAGATAGAGACTATGGCTACACCTTC
TRBJ1-6 | TRBV7-9 | - | TRBD1 | CASTTGDRGNNSPLHF | TGTGCCAGCACTACCGGGGACAGGGGGAATAATTCACCCCTCCACTTT
TRBJ2-7 | TRBV20-1 | - | TRBD1 | CSAQLPRQGFYEQYF | TGCAGTGCGCAACTCCCGAGACAGGGATTCTACGAGCAGTACTTC
TRBJ2-2 | TRBV28 | - | - | CASSPRAPNGGELFF | TGTGCCAGCAGTCCACGGGCCCCGAACGGCGGGGAGCTGTTTTTT
TRBJ1-2 | TRBV29-1 | - | - | CSVEDPGRVYGYTF | TGCAGCGTTGAAGATCCGGGCAGAGTCTATGGCTACACCTTC
TRBJ1-2 | TRBV4-3 | - | - | CASSQDTARIYGYTF | TGCGCCAGCAGCCAAGATACAGCAAGAATCTATGGCTACACCTTC
TRBJ2-7 | TRBV12-3/TRBV12-4 | - | TRBD1 | CASRQGAQDEQYF | TGTGCCAGCAGGCAGGGGGCGCAGGACGAGCAGTACTTC
TRBJ2-2 | TRBV7-3 | - | - | CASSAQGGTNTGELFF | TGTGCCAGCAGCGCCCAGGGGGGGACAAACACCGGGGAGCTGTTTTTT
TRBJ1-2 | TRBV27 | - | - | CASSSRGRPGKGGYTF | TGTGCCAGCAGTTCGAGAGGACGGCCTGGTAAAGGGGGCTACACCTTC
TRBJ1-1 | TRBV10-3 | - | - | CAISDPMAGEIAEAFF | TGTGCCATCAGTGATCCAATGGCAGGGGAGATCGCTGAAGCTTTCTTT
TRBJ1-2 | TRBV7-2 | - | TRBD1 | CASSPVGTGTSGGYTF | TGTGCCAGCAGCCCCGTCGGGACAGGGACCTCTGGGGGCTACACCTTC
TRBJ2-1 | TRBV28 | - | - | CASSLVYGSGENEQFF | TGTGCCAGCAGTTTAGTGTACGGGTCCGGTGAGAATGAGCAGTTCTTC
TRBJ1-6 | TRBV20-1 | - | - | CSARDHKGDSPLHF | TGCAGTGCTAGAGATCATAAGGGGGACTCACCCCTCCACTTT
TRBJ1-2 | TRBV20-1 | - | - | CSASAVYGYTF | TGCAGTGCCTCGGCGGTCTATGGCTACACCTTC
TRBJ1-1 | TRBV4-3 | - | - | CASSLFARTTEAFF | TGCGCCAGCAGCCTTTTTGCCCGGACCACTGAAGCTTTCTTT
TRBJ1-4 | TRBV7-2 | - | TRBD1 | CASSRDSNEKLFF | TGTGCCAGCAGCCGGGACAGTAATGAAAAACTGTTTTTT
TRBJ1-1 | TRBV29-1 | - | - | CSVKTGNTEAFF | TGCAGCGTCAAGACAGGGAACACTGAAGCTTTCTTT
TRBJ1-1 | TRBV12-3/TRBV12-4 | - | TRBD1 | CASKGQELNTEAFF | TGTGCCAGCAAGGGACAGGAGCTGAACACTGAAGCTTTCTTT
TRBJ1-1 | TRBV11-1 | - | - | CASSRVHGTEAFF | TGTGCCAGCAGTCGGGTACATGGGACTGAAGCTTTCTTT
TRBJ2-5 | TRBV9 | - | - | CASSGRVNMETQYF | TGTGCCAGCAGCGGCAGGGTGAATATGGAGACCCAGTACTTC
TRBJ1-5 | TRBV20-1 | - | - | CSAIGEENQPQHF | TGCAGTGCCATCGGGGAGGAAAATCAGCCCCAGCATTTT
TRBJ1-2 | TRBV4-1 | - | TRBD1 | CASSQVGGDGYTF | TGCGCCAGCAGCCAAGTAGGGGGCGACGGCTACACCTTC
TRBJ2-7 | TRBV5-6 | - | - | CASSLDPYSYEQYF | TGTGCCAGCAGCTTGGATCCGTACTCCTACGAGCAGTACTTC
TRBJ2-1 | TRBV19 | - | - | CASGQWGSSYNEQFF | TGTGCCAGCGGGCAGTGGGGCAGCTCCTACAATGAGCAGTTCTTC
TRBJ1-1 | TRBV6-5 | - | - | CASKDGGNPEAFF | TGTGCCAGCAAGGATGGGGGGAACCCTGAAGCTTTCTTT
TRBJ2-7 | TRBV6-2/TRBV6-3 | - | TRBD1 | CASKPGTAIIYEQYF | TGTGCCAGCAAACCCGGGACAGCAATCATCTACGAGCAGTACTTC
TRBJ1-6 | TRBV6-1 | - | TRBD1 | CASSGRTGIGDSPLHF | TGTGCCAGCAGTGGCCGGACAGGGATTGGGGATTCACCCCTCCACTTT
TRBJ2-3 | TRBV14 | - | - | CASSQTHQGIPFTDTQYF | TGTGCCAGCAGCCAAACCCATCAGGGGATCCCATTCACAGATACGCAGTATTTT
TRBJ1-2 | TRBV29-1 | - | - | CSVGPTGNGYTF | TGCAGCGTTGGGCCCACAGGGAATGGCTACACCTTC
TRBJ2-7 | TRBV5-1 | - | - | CASSLAVDGLFSYEQYF | TGCGCCAGCAGCTTGGCCGTGGATGGACTCTTCTCCTACGAGCAGTACTTC
TRBJ2-5 | TRBV20-1 | - | - | CSASEAFQETQYF | TGCAGTGCTAGCGAGGCGTTCCAAGAGACCCAGTACTTC
TRBJ2-5 | TRBV19 | - | TRBD1 | CASSVGQGTEETQYF | TGTGCCAGTAGTGTAGGACAGGGAACGGAAGAGACCCAGTACTTC
TRBJ2-7 | TRBV20-1 | - | TRBD1 | CSALYALRGLYEQYF | TGCAGTGCTCTATACGCTCTCAGGGGGCTCTACGAGCAGTACTTC
TRBJ1-1 | TRBV4-1 | - | - | CASSQGAGQWYTEAFF | TGCGCCAGCAGCCAGGGAGCAGGACAGTGGTACACTGAAGCTTTCTTT
TRBJ1-6 | TRBV3-1 | - | TRBD1 | CASSHRSRTGDRLHF | TGTGCCAGCAGCCACCGATCCCGGACAGGGGATCGCCTCCACTTT
TRBJ2-3 | TRBV9 | - | - | CASSLTGWGTDTQYF | TGTGCCAGCAGCCTCACAGGGTGGGGAACAGATACGCAGTATTTT
TRBJ2-2 | TRBV29-1 | - | - | CSVVPGVDTGELFF | TGCAGCGTTGTTCCGGGTGTGGACACCGGGGAGCTGTTTTTT
TRBJ1-2 | TRBV10-3 | - | - | CAISESEGRVGYTF | TGTGCCATCAGTGAGAGTGAGGGGCGCGTTGGCTACACCTTC
TRBJ2-7 | TRBV29-1 | - | - | CSARQDLLPYEQYF | TGCAGCGCCCGACAGGACCTCCTCCCCTACGAGCAGTACTTC
TRBJ2-5 | TRBV6-2/TRBV6-3 | - | - | CASRRDQQETQYF | TGTGCCAGCAGACGGGACCAACAAGAGACCCAGTACTTC
TRBJ1-4 | TRBV29-1 | once | - | CSARGTKGGWDEKLFF | TGCAGCGCTAGAGGGACAAAGGGCGGATGGGATGAAAAACTGTTTTTT
TRBJ1-1 | TRBV6-2/TRBV6-3 | - | - | CASSYGGWNTEAFF | TGTGCCAGCAGTTATGGCGGGTGGAACACTGAAGCTTTCTTT
TRBJ2-5 | TRBV20-1 | - | - | CSASFQGQETQYF | TGCAGTGCTAGTTTTCAGGGGCAAGAGACCCAGTACTTC
TRBJ2-1 | TRBV12-3/TRBV12-4 | - | TRBD2 | CASSPLAGTYNEQFF | TGTGCCAGCAGTCCACTAGCGGGCACCTACAATGAGCAGTTCTTC
TRBJ1-1 | TRBV5-6 | - | TRBD1 | CASSGGTGGIDEAFF | TGTGCCAGCAGCGGGGGGACAGGGGGCATTGATGAAGCTTTCTTT
TRBJ1-1 | TRBV20-1 | - | - | CRALDRNTEAFF | TGCAGGGCCCTAGATCGGAACACTGAAGCTTTCTTT
TRBJ2-5 | TRBV3-1 | once | TRBD2 | CASGERGAGQETQYF | TGTGCCAGCGGAGAGCGGGGGGCCGGCCAAGAGACCCAGTACTTC
TRBJ1-4 | TRBV20-1 | once | - | CSARNATNEKLFF | TGCAGTGCTAGGAACGCAACTAATGAAAAACTGTTTTTT
TRBJ2-1 | TRBV6-2/TRBV6-3 | - | - | CASSYSTRGSKSSYNEQFF | TGTGCCAGCAGTTACTCGACTAGGGGGTCCAAGAGCTCCTACAATGAGCAGTTCTTC